A selection of T cell receptor beta chains follows, all from one sample in a study of regulatory T cells in long-lasting Graves disease. TCRdb re-called the multiplex PCR reads through MiXCR, storing one row per CDR3 protein. The sample includes hundreds of thousands of distinct CDR3 sequences, about 12% seen only once; the top ten take more than 8%. This sample also appeared in a second study, on T cells in Graves' hyperthyroidism and ophthalmopathy.

The sequencing used peripheral blood mononuclear cells (PBMCs), collected at new diagnosis, from a patient treated with antithyroid drugs. The receptors come from a woman in her thirties with Graves disease. Each CDR3 is given with its conserved first and last residue. Fields, in order: J gene, D gene, clone size, V gene, CDR3 DNA, CDR3 protein. D genes are given only for firm matches. For some rows the clone size is stated as once, few or many, or as a class when expanded; others skip it.

>TRBJ1-1|.|many|TRBV19
TGTGCCAGTAGTAAACAAAGGGCGGCGGGCACTGAAGCTTTCTTT
CASSKQRAAGTEAFF
>TRBJ2-1|TRBD2|.|TRBV5-4
TGTGCCAGCAGCTCCGCTAGCGGGATTTTAAATGAGCAGTTCTTC
CASSSASGILNEQFF
>TRBJ1-1|TRBD1|few|TRBV27
TGTGCCAGCAGACACACAGGGGGCGGCACTGAAGCTTTCTTT
CASRHTGGGTEAFF
>TRBJ2-7|.|many|TRBV7-8
TGTGCCAGCAGCTTAATCCTAACCAGCTACGAGCAGTACTTC
CASSLILTSYEQYF
>TRBJ1-1|.|many|TRBV10-3
TGTGCCATCAGTGACCCAATGAACACTGAAGCTTTCTTT
CAISDPMNTEAFF
>TRBJ1-2|.|many|TRBV2
TGTGCCAGCAGTGCGGGACCTAACTATGGCTACACCTTC
CASSAGPNYGYTF
>TRBJ1-5|TRBD1|many|TRBV27
TGTGCCAGCAGTGGGGGCGGGGACAGGGGTAAGCCCCAGCATTTT
CASSGGGDRGKPQHF
>TRBJ2-1|TRBD2|many|TRBV28
TGTGCTAAGCGGGGGACGTACAATGAGCAGTTCTTC
CAKRGTYNEQFF
>TRBJ1-1|.|many|TRBV27
TGTGCCAGCAGTCTCCAGCGGATAAACACTGAAGCTTTCTTT
CASSLQRINTEAFF
>TRBJ2-5|TRBD2|many|TRBV2
TGTGCCAGCAGTGGGGGCGGGAGTGGGGGCCAGTACTTC
CASSGGGSGGQYF
>TRBJ2-1|TRBD1|few|TRBV18
TGTGCCAGCTCACCACCGAATAGAGGGACAGGGGGATACAATGAGCAGTTCTTC
CASSPPNRGTGGYNEQFF
>TRBJ2-1|TRBD2|.|TRBV11-2
TGTGCCAGCAGCCTTAAGACTAGCGGGAGTGATGAGCAGTTCTTC
CASSLKTSGSDEQFF
>TRBJ1-4|.|many|TRBV7-9
TGTGCCAGCAGCCGAGATAGCGTGGGAGGAAAACTGTTTTTT
CASSRDSVGGKLFF
>TRBJ1-1|.|many|TRBV18
TGTGCCAGCTCACCAGGGGTCGGCACTGAAGCTTTCTTT
CASSPGVGTEAFF
>TRBJ1-2|.|many|TRBV6-1
TGTGCCAGCAGTGAATTGGGAGGGGCCAGGGATTATGGCTACACCTTC
CASSELGGARDYGYTF
>TRBJ2-3|.|many|TRBV29-1
TGCAGCGTTGAACCGGAGACAGATACGCAGTATTTT
CSVEPETDTQYF
>TRBJ1-3|TRBD1|many|TRBV7-9
TGTGCCAGCAGCCCTCGACAGGGGGCAGGAGGAAACACCATATATTTT
CASSPRQGAGGNTIYF
>TRBJ1-2|.|.|TRBV29-1
TGCAGCGTTGTTATCGGGGGTCAGGGCTATGGCTACACCTTC
CSVVIGGQGYGYTF
>TRBJ2-2|TRBD2|.|TRBV5-8
TGTGCCAGCAGCCTGGGACTAGCGTCGGACACCGGGGAGCTGTTTTTT
CASSLGLASDTGELFF
>TRBJ2-1|.|many|TRBV11-2
TGTGCCAGCAGCCCCCAGTGGAGGTATGAGCAGTTCTTC
CASSPQWRYEQFF
>TRBJ1-2|.|many|TRBV11-3
TGTGCCAGCAGGGGGCTGGGGGATGGCTACACCTTC
CASRGLGDGYTF
>TRBJ2-2|TRBD2|few|TRBV30
TGTGCCTGGTCCGTCGGGAGGGTAACCGGGGAGCTGTTTTTT
CAWSVGRVTGELFF
>TRBJ2-1|TRBD2|.|TRBV4-1
TGCGCCAGCAGCCAAGGTAGGCAGCGGGGGAGCTCCTACAATGAGCAGTTCTTC
CASSQGRQRGSSYNEQFF
>TRBJ2-1|.|.|TRBV11-3
TGTGCCAGCAGCTCCTCCATACAAAATGAGCAGTTCTTC
CASSSSIQNEQFF
>TRBJ2-6|.|many|TRBV7-9
TGTGCCACCTCTGGGGCCAACGTCCTGACTTTC
CATSGANVLTF
>TRBJ2-2|.|many|TRBV12-3/TRBV12-4
TGTGCCAGCAGTTCCTCTTTTCCCTCCGGGGAGCTGTTTTTT
CASSSSFPSGELFF
>TRBJ2-7|.|.|TRBV25-1
TGTGCCAGCAGTGAATTAGGGATAACGCAACGAGAGCAGTACTTC
CASSELGITQREQYF
>TRBJ2-1|.|few|TRBV29-1
TGCAGCGTTCCCCTGGGGAGGATCAGCTCCTACAATGAGCAGTTCTTC
CSVPLGRISSYNEQFF
>TRBJ1-5|.|many|TRBV28
TGTGCCAGCAGTTTAGCCTTTAGTGAGCCCCAGCATTTT
CASSLAFSEPQHF
>TRBJ1-1|.|.|TRBV20-1
TGCAGTGCTATCTGGGCTTTCTTT
CSAIWAFF
>TRBJ2-1|TRBD1|many|TRBV28
TGTGCCAGCAGTTTAGGGGGACAGGAGTCGCCGGAGCAGTTCTTC
CASSLGGQESPEQFF
>TRBJ2-3|.|.|TRBV6-2/TRBV6-3
TGTGCCAGCAGGGAAAGTGGGACCGGTACGCAGTATTTT
CASRESGTGTQYF